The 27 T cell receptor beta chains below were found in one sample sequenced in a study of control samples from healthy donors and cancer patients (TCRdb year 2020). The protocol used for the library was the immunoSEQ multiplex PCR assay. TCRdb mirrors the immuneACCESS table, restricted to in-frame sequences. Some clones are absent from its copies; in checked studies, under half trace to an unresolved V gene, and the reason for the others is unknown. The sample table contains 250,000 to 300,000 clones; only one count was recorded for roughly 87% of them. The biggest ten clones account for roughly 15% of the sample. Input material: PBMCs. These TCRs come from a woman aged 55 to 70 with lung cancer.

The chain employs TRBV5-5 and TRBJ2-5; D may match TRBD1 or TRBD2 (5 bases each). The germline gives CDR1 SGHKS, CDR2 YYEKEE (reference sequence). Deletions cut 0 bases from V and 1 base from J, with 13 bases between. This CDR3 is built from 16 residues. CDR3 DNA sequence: TGTGCCAGCAGCTTGGGGGGGTTTGTGAGCCAAGAGACCCAGTACTTC. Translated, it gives CASSLGGFVSQETQYF.

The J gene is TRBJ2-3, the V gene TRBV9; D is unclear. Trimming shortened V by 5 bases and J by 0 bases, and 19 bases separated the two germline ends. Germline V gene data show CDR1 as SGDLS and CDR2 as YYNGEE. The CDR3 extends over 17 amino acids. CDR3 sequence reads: CASSSFLGIASTDTQYF. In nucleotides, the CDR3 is TGTGCCAGCAGTTCCTTCCTGGGAATCGCTAGCACAGATACGCAGTATTTT.

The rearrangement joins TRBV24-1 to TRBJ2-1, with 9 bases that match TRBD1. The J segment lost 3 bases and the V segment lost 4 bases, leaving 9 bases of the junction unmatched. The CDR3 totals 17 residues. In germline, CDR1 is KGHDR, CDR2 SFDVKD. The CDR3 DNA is TGTGCCACCAGTGACTCCAACAGGGGGCGTATCTACAATGAGCAGTTCTTC. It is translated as CATSDSNRGRIYNEQFF.

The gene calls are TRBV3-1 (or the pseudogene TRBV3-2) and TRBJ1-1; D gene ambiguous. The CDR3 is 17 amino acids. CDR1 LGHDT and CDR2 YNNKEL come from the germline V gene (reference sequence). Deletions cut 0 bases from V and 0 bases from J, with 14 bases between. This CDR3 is CASSQEPYATVNTEAFF. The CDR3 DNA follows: TGTGCCAGCAGCCAAGAGCCCTACGCTACTGTGAACACTGAAGCTTTCTTT.

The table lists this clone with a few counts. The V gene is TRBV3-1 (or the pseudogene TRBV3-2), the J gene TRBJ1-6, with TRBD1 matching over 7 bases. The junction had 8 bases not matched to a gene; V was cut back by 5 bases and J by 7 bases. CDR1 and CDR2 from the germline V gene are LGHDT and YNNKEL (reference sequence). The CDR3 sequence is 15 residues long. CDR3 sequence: CASSSRQGGNSPLHF. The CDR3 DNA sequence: TGTGCCAGCAGCTCACGACAGGGAGGGAATTCACCCCTCCACTTT.

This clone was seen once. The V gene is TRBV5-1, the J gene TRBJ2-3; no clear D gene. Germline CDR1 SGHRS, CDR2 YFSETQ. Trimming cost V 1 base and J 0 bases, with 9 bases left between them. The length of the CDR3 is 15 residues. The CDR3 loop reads CASSLMPISTDTQYF. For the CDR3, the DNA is TGCGCCAGCAGCTTGATGCCCATCAGCACAGATACGCAGTATTTT.

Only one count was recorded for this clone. The chain's CDR3 is CASSSPGLAGKLYEQFF. The CDR3 DNA reads as TGTGCCAGCAGCTCTCCGGGACTAGCGGGGAAACTCTATGAGCAGTTCTTC. The rearrangement joins TRBV3-1 (or the pseudogene TRBV3-2) to TRBJ2-1; TRBD2 matches at 13 bases. CDR3 length: 17 amino acids. Germline CDR1 reads LGHDT; CDR2 reads YNNKEL (reference sequence). Trimming removed 5 bases from V and 8 bases from J; junction bases left unmatched: 12.

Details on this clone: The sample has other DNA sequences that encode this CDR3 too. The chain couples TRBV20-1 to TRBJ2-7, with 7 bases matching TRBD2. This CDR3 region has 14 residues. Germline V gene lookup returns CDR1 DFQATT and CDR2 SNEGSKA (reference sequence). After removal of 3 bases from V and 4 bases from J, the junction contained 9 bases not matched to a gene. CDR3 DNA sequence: TGCAGTGCTAGTAGGGCGGGAGAGATTTACGAGCAGTACTTC. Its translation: CSASRAGEIYEQYF.

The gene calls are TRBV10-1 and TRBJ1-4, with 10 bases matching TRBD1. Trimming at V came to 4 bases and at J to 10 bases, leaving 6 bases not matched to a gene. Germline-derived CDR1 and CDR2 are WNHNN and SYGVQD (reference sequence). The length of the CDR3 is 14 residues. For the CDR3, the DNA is TGCGCCAGCAGTGCGGACAGGGGGTCTGGAAAACTGTTTTTT. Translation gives CASSADRGSGKLFF.

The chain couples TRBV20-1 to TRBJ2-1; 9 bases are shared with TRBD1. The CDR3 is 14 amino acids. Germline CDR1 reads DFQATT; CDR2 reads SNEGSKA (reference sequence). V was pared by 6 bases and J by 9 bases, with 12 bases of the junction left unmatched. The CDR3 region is CSASSRPQGAEQFF. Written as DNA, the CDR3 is TGCAGTGCCAGTTCTCGACCACAGGGGGCTGAGCAGTTCTTC.

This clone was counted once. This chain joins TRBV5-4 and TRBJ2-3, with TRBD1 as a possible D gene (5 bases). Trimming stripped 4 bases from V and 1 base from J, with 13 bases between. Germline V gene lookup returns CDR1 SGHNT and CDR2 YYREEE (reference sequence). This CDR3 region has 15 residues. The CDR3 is CASSLGPAGTDTQYF. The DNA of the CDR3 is TGTGCCAGCAGCCTGGGGCCCGCCGGCACAGATACGCAGTATTTT.

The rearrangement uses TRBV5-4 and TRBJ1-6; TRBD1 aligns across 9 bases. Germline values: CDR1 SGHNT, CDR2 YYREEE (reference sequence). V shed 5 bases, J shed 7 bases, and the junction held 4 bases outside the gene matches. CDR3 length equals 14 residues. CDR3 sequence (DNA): TGTGCCAGCAGGGCCGGACAGGGGAATTCACCCCTCCACTTT. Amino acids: CASRAGQGNSPLHF.

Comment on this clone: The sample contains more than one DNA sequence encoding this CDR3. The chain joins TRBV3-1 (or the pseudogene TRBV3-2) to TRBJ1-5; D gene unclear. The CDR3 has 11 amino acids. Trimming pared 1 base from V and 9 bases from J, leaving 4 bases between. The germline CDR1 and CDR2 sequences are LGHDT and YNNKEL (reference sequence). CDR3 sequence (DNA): TGTGCCAGCAGCCAAGGCGGGCCCCAGCATTTT. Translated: CASSQGGPQHF.

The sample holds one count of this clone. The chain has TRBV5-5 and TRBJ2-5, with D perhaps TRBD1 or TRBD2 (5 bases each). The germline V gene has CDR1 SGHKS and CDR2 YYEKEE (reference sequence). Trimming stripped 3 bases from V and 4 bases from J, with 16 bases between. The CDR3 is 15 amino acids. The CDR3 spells CASSWAWGGGETQYF. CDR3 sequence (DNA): TGTGCCAGCAGCTGGGCCTGGGGTGGGGGAGAGACCCAGTACTTC.

CDR3 protein: CASSQDQGYNEQFF. The CDR3 nucleotides read TGCGCCAGCAGCCAAGATCAGGGTTACAATGAGCAGTTCTTC. This chain links TRBV4-1 with TRBJ2-1; maybe TRBD1 (5 bases). The CDR3 is made up of 14 amino acids. V shed 0 bases and J shed 4 bases, with 7 bases lying between them. CDR1 is MGHRA, CDR2 YSYEKL, per germline.

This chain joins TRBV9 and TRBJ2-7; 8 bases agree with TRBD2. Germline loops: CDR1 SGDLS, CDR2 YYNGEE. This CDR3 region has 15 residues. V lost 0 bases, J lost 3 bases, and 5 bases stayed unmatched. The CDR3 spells CASSVEAGGVYEQYF. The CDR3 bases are TGTGCCAGCAGCGTAGAGGCGGGGGGTGTCTACGAGCAGTACTTC.

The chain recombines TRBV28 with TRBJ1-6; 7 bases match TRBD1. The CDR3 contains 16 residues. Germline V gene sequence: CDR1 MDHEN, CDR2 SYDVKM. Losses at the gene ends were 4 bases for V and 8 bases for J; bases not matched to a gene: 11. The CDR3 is CASSSQGTAADSPLHF. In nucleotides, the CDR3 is TGTGCCAGCAGTTCACAGGGGACCGCTGCGGATTCACCCCTCCACTTT.

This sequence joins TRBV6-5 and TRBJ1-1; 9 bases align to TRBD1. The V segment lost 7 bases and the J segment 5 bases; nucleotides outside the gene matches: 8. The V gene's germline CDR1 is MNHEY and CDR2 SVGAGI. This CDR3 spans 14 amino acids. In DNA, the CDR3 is TGTGCCAGCACCCAACAGGGGGCGAGTACTGAAGCTTTCTTT. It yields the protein CASTQQGASTEAFF.

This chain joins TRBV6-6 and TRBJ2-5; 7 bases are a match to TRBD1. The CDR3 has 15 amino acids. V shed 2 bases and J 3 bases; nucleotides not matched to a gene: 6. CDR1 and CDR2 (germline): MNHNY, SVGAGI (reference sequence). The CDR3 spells CASSYDRVAEETQYF. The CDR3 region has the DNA TGTGCCAGCAGTTACGACAGGGTGGCTGAAGAGACCCAGTACTTC.

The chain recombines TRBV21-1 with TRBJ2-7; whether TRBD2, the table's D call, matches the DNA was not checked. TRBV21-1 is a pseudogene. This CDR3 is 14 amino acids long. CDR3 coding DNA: TGTGCCAGCAGCTGCCCCGGGACTTCCTTAGAGCAGTACTTC. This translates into CASSCPGTSLEQYF.

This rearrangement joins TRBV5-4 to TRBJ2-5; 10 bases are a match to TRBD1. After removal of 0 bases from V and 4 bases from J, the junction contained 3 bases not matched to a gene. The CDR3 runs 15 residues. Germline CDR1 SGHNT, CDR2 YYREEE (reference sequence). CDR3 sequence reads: CASSLAGQGSETQYF. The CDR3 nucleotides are TGTGCCAGCAGCTTGGCGGGACAGGGGTCAGAGACCCAGTACTTC. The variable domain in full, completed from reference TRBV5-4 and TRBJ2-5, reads ETGVTQSPTHLIKTRGQQVTLRCSSQSGHNTVSWYQQALGQGPQFIFQYYREEENGRGNFPPRFSGLQFPNYSSELNVNALELDDSALYLCASSLAGQGSETQYFGPGTRLLVL.

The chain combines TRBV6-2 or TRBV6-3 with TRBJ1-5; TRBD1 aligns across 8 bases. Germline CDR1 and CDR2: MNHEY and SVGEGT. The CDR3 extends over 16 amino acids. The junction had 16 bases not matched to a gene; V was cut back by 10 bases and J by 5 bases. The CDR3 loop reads CATTPPRTGGHQPQHF. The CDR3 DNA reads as TGTGCCACCACCCCTCCCAGAACAGGGGGTCATCAGCCCCAGCATTTT.

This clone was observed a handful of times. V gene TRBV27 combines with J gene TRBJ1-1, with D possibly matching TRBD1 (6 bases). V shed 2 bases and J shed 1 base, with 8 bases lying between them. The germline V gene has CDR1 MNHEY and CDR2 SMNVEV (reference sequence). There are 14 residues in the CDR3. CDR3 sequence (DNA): TGTGCCAGCAGTTTAGGGACAACGAACACTGAAGCTTTCTTT. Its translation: CASSLGTTNTEAFF.

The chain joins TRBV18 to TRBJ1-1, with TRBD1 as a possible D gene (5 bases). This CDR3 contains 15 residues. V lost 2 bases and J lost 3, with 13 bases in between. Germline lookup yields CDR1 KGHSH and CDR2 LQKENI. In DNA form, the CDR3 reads TGTGCCAGCTCACCAGGGGCAACGGGACACACTGAAGCTTTCTTT. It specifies CASSPGATGHTEAFF. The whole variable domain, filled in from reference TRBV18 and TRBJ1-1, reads NAGVMQNPRHLVRRRGQEARLRCSPMKGHSHVYWYRQLPEEGLKFMVYLQKENIIDESGMPKERFSAEFPKEGPSILRIQQVVRGDSAAYFCASSPGATGHTEAFFGQGTRLTVV.

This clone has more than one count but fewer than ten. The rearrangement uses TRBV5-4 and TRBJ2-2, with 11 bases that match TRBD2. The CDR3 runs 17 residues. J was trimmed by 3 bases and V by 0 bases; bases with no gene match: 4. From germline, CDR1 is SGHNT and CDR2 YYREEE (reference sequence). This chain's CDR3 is CASSLVKLAGDTGELFF. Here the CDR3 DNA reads TGTGCCAGCAGCTTGGTAAAACTAGCGGGGGACACCGGGGAGCTGTTTTTT.

The CDR3 loop is CASSRSAGSVEAFF. The CDR3, as DNA: TGTGCCAGCAGTCGAAGTGCGGGGAGTGTCGAAGCTTTCTTT. V gene TRBV28 combines with J gene TRBJ1-1; D remains ambiguous. This CDR3 spans 14 amino acids. CDR1 is MDHEN and CDR2 is SYDVKM in the germline V gene. Deletions cut 5 bases from V and 8 bases from J, with 18 bases between.

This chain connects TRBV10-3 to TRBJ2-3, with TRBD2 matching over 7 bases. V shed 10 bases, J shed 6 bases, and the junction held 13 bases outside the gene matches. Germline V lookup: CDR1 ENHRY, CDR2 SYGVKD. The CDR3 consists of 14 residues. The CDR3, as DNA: TGTGCCACCCTGGGTAGTCGGGAGGCGGATACGCAGTATTTT. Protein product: CATLGSREADTQYF.